This T cell receptor (beta chain) was sequenced during a study of blood T cells in healthy people across ages. Findings of the study overall: Calculation of diversity from one million T cells yielded estimates considered to be underestimates. Roughly linear declines in TCR beta diversity per million T cells occurred with age.

The germline gives CDR1 MNHEY, CDR2 SMNVEV (reference sequence). The V end was cut by 5 bases, the J end by 4 bases, with 11 bases between. CDR3 size: 13 residues. A sample-barcoded 5' primer and a J-beta primer mix were used in a second PCR of about 7 to 12 cycles. Tags on each cDNA molecule came from a template-switch adaptor with 12 random nucleotides. TCRdb itself ran the 5' RACE reads through MiXCR, one entry per CDR3 protein. The top ten clones hold about a fifth of a sample with around 970,000 distinct CDR3 sequences, around 54% of them seen once. There are a few counts of this clonotype. No antigen is known for it.

The receptor was derived from a woman between 55 and 75 years old in good health. Sequenced sample: blood. This rearrangement joins TRBV27 to TRBJ1-2, with D tentatively TRBD1 (5 bases). The CDR3 sequence is CASSPQGLYGYTF. The CDR3 nucleotides are TGTGCCAGCAGTCCCCAGGGTCTCTATGGCTACACCTTC.